This T cell receptor (beta chain) was retrieved from a study of neurological immune-mediated disorders. V lost 2 bases, J lost 6 bases, and 8 bases lay in between. Germline-derived CDR1 and CDR2 are SGHRS and YFSETQ. The CDR3 contains 13 residues. This clonotype was seen many times. TCRdb redid the calling of the 5' RACE reads with MiXCR, one entry per CDR3 protein. Of nearly 30,000 distinct CDR3 sequences in the sample, roughly 12% were seen once. The gene calls are TRBV5-1 and TRBJ2-2; D unclear. Sequenced sample: PBMCs. The receptor was derived from a woman aged 60-70 years in good health. CDR3 coding DNA: TGCGCCAGCAGCTTAGACTCCTCCGGGGAGCTGTTTTTT. Its translation is CASSLDSSGELFF.